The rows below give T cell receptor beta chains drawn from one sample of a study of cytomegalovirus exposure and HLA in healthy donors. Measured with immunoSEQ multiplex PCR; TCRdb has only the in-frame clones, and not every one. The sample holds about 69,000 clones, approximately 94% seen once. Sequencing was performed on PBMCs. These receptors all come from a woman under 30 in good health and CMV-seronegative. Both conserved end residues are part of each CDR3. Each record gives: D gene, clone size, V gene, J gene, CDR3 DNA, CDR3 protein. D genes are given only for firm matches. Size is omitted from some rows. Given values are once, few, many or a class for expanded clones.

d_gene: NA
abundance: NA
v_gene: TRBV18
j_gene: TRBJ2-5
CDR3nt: TGTGCCAGCTCACCATTCGACAGCCAGCTTCAAGAGACCCAGTACTTC
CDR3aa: CASSPFDSQLQETQYF

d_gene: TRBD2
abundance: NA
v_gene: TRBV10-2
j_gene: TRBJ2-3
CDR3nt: TGCGCCAGCAGTGAGTCGGGGACTAGCGGGACGGGTACGCAGTATTTT
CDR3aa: CASSESGTSGTGTQYF

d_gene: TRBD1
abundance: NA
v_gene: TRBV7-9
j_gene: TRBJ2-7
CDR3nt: TGTGCCAGCAGCGGACAGGGGGCGGGCGAGCAGTACTTC
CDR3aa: CASSGQGAGEQYF

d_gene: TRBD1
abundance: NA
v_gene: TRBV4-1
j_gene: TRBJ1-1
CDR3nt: TGCGCCAGCAGCCAAGATGGGGGACAGGGGATGAACACTGAAGCTTTCTTT
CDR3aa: CASSQDGGQGMNTEAFF

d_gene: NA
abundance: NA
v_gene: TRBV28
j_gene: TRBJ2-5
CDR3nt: TGTGCCAGCACCCCGGGTTCTCGCCAGGAGACCCAGTACTTC
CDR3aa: CASTPGSRQETQYF

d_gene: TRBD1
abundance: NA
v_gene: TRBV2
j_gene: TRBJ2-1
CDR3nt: TGTGCCAGCAGAACCAGGGGGCTGTACAATGAGCAGTTCTTC
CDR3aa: CASRTRGLYNEQFF

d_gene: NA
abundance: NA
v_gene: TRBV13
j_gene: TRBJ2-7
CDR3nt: TGTGCCAGCAGCTTAGGCCGTGGCACTATTAACTACGAGCAGTACTTC
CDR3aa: CASSLGRGTINYEQYF

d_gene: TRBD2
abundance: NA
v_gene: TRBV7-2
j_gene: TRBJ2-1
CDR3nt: TGTGCCAGCAGCCCTTGGACTAGCGGGGAGGGTGAGCAGTTCTTC
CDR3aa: CASSPWTSGEGEQFF

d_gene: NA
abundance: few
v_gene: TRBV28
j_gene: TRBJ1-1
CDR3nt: TGTGCCAGCAGTTTTTACAGTGAAGCTTTCTTT
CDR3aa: CASSFYSEAFF

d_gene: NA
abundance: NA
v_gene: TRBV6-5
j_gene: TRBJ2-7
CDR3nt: TGTGCCAGCAGTTACTCGAGGGACAAGGAGCAGTACTTC
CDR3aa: CASSYSRDKEQYF

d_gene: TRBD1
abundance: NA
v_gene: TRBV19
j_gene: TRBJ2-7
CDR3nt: TGTGCCAGTAGTCCATGGAGGAACAGGGGCTACGAGCAGTACTTC
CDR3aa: CASSPWRNRGYEQYF

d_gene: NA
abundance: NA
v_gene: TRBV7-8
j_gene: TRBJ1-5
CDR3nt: TGTGCCAGCAGCTTAGCGCGGGAAAGGGTGAGGCAGCCCCAGCATTTT
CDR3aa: CASSLARERVRQPQHF

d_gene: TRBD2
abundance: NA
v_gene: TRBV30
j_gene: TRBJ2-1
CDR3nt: TGTGCCTGGGAGCGGGAGGGGGGCAATGAGCAGTTCTTC
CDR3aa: CAWEREGGNEQFF